Listed below are T cell receptor beta chains from one sample, sequenced in a study of T cells in Graves' hyperthyroidism and ophthalmopathy. TCRdb used MiXCR to reprocess the multiplex PCR reads, holding one entry per CDR3 protein. This sample has around 350,000 distinct CDR3 sequences, with over 15% found just once. The sample taken for sequencing was blood. Receptors were obtained from a woman aged 18-29 years with Graves' hyperthyroidism. CDR3s include the opening cysteine and the closing phenylalanine or tryptophan. D genes are given only for firm matches. Expanded clones get a size class; other rows say once, few or many, or leave the size out.

v_call: TRBV5-4
d_call: -
clone_size: many
j_call: TRBJ2-7
cdr3_nt: TGTGCCAGCGAAGACTCCAACGAGCAGTGCTTC
cdr3_aa: CASEDSNEQCF

v_call: TRBV6-4
d_call: -
clone_size: -
j_call: TRBJ1-1
cdr3_nt: TGTGCCAGCAGCCCCTCCCCGGGCAGCACTGAAGCTTTCTTT
cdr3_aa: CASSPSPGSTEAFF

v_call: TRBV28
d_call: -
clone_size: many
j_call: TRBJ2-7
cdr3_nt: TGTGCCAGCAGGCTCCGCCCGGACGGAGCCTACGAGCAGTACTTC
cdr3_aa: CASRLRPDGAYEQYF

v_call: TRBV29-1
d_call: TRBD1
clone_size: few
j_call: TRBJ1-1
cdr3_nt: TGCAGCGTTGTGACAGGGGAGGCTTTCTTT
cdr3_aa: CSVVTGEAFF

v_call: TRBV15
d_call: TRBD2
clone_size: many
j_call: TRBJ2-5
cdr3_nt: TGTGCCACCAGCAGACCGGGAGGGCAAGGGACCCAGTACTTC
cdr3_aa: CATSRPGGQGTQYF

v_call: TRBV20-1
d_call: -
clone_size: many
j_call: TRBJ1-1
cdr3_nt: TGCAGTGCTAGCCCAAGGGGAAAGAACACTGAAGCTTTCTTT
cdr3_aa: CSASPRGKNTEAFF

v_call: TRBV15
d_call: -
clone_size: many
j_call: TRBJ2-2
cdr3_nt: TGTGCCACCAGCAGGGTTCCCCCTGACACCGGGGAGCTGTTTTTT
cdr3_aa: CATSRVPPDTGELFF

v_call: TRBV7-8
d_call: -
clone_size: -
j_call: TRBJ1-2
cdr3_nt: TGTGCCAGCAGCCAAGACAGGCTGGATGGCTACACCTTC
cdr3_aa: CASSQDRLDGYTF

v_call: TRBV7-9
d_call: -
clone_size: many
j_call: TRBJ2-7
cdr3_nt: TGTGCCAGCAGCAGGCAGAGGCACGAGCAGTACTTC
cdr3_aa: CASSRQRHEQYF

v_call: TRBV4-1
d_call: TRBD1
clone_size: few
j_call: TRBJ2-2
cdr3_nt: TGCGCCAACAGCCACCCAGGGGGGAACACCGGGGAGCTGTTTTTT
cdr3_aa: CANSHPGGNTGELFF

v_call: TRBV20-1
d_call: -
clone_size: many
j_call: TRBJ2-7
cdr3_nt: TGCAGTGCTCTGACAGGTACCTCCTACGAGCAGTACTTC
cdr3_aa: CSALTGTSYEQYF

v_call: TRBV20-1
d_call: TRBD1
clone_size: few
j_call: TRBJ1-3
cdr3_nt: TGCAGTGCACCAGACAGGGGCCCCTCTGGAAACACCATATATTTT
cdr3_aa: CSAPDRGPSGNTIYF

v_call: TRBV6-5
d_call: -
clone_size: many
j_call: TRBJ1-1
cdr3_nt: TGTGCCAGCAGTTACGAAGGGGACCTCACGGCTTTCTTT
cdr3_aa: CASSYEGDLTAFF